This T cell receptor (beta chain) was documented in a study of blood T cell repertoires in COVID-19. Germline CDR1 reads KGHSH; CDR2 reads LQKENI. Trimming at V came to 3 bases and at J to 4 bases, leaving 5 bases not matched to a gene. This CDR3 has 14 amino acids. Original handling: Cell counts per sample came from amplifying reference gene primers. Produced via immunoSEQ multiplex PCR; TCRdb's table is partial and in-frame only. V, J and clone size reflect that table, while D and trimming were determined from the DNA. The table records under 300,000 clones, 89% of them present only once. This clone was found once. Different DNA sequences within this sample yield the same CDR3.

The sequenced material came from peripheral blood. The source of this sequence is a man in his forties or fifties with acute or convalescent COVID-19. This chain uses TRBV18 with TRBJ2-5; 7 nucleotides line up with TRBD1. The CDR3 DNA is TGTGCCAGCTCACCTGACAGGGCGGGAGAGACCCAGTACTTC. Translating it yields CASSPDRAGETQYF.